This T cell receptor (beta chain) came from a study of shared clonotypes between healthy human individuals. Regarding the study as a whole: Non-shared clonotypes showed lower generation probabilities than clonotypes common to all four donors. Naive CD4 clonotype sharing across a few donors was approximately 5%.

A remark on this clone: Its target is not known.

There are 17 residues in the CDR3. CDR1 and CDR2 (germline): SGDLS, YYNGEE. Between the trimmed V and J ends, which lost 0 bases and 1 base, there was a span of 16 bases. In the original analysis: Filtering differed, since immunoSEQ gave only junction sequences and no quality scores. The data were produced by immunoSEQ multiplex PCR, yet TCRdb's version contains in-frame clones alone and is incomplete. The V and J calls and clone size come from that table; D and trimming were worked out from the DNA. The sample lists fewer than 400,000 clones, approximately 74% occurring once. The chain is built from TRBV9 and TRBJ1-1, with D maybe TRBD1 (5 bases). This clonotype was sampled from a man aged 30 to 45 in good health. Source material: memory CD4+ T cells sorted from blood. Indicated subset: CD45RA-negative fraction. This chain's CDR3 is CASSVEGSGTANTEAFF. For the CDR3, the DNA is TGTGCCAGCAGCGTAGAGGGATCGGGGACGGCGAACACTGAAGCTTTCTTT.